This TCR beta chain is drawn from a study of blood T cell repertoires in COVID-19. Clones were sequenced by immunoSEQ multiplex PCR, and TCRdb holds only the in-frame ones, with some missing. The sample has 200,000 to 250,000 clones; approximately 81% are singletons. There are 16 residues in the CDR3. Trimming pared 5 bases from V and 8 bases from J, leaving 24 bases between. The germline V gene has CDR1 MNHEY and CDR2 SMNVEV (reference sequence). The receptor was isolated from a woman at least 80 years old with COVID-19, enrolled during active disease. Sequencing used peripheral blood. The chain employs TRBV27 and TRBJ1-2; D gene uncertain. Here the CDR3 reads CASSPSMEGNIGGYTF. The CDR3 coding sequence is TGTGCCAGCAGTCCCTCGATGGAGGGAAATATAGGAGGCTACACCTTC.